Included here is one T cell receptor (beta chain) sequence, with context. The clone's antigen remains unknown. A single base separates this from a much larger clone, so it may be a read error. These data are taken from a study of tumor-infiltrating lymphocytes in primary liver carcinoma listed by TCRdb under 2017. Looking at the study overall: Of the five patients, three men and two women aged 30 to 69 years, four had hepatocellular carcinoma and one had combined HCC and intrahepatic cholangiocarcinoma. The five patients had tumors of stage T1-T3 N0M0, with maximum diameters ranging from 4.2 to 10 cm. Samples yielded roughly 3.5 to 8 million productive TCRbeta reads; read depth did not differ significantly between tissue types. Across five regions of each liver tumor, along with adjacent normal tissue and blood, the study brought together TCRbeta repertoire sequencing, expression microarrays and whole-exome sequencing. A total of roughly 35 specimens from 5 patients, comprising some 25 tumor regions, 5 adjacent noncancerous liver tissues and 5 peripheral blood samples, were covered by TCRbeta repertoire sequencing. To link TCRbeta repertoire diversity with the local molecular phenotype, the approximately 23 tumor region samples were profiled using Agilent mRNA microarrays. Technical replicate repertoires showed high reproducibility, with mean shared-clone rates roughly 0.87 and correlation coefficients above 0.95.

A constant-region primer and ProtoScript II reverse transcriptase were used to reverse-transcribe TCRbeta-specific cDNA from approximately 450 ng total RNA. Construction of the TCRbeta libraries relied on three nested rounds of multiplex PCR, following a slightly modified ARM-PCR procedure. The first two PCR rounds used multiplex TRBV1-TRBV30 forward primers with a Cbeta reverse primer, each for about 9 cycles. Sample barcodes and Illumina adapters were attached in a final 25-cycle PCR using Deep VentR polymerase. Before sequencing, amplicons between 200 and 500 bp were purified from gel using a QIAquick gel extraction kit. An Illumina HiSeq 2500 was used to sequence the TCRbeta amplicons, generating 250-bp paired-end reads. On the study's bioinformatics: Trimmomatic v0.33 was used to quality-trim the reads, and FLASH v1.2.11 was used to merge paired reads so that full CDR3 sequences could be recovered. V, D and J germline segments were assigned to the rearranged TCRbeta sequences using MiGEC v1.2.1b. Clonotype statistics and Shannon-Wiener diversity indices were calculated with VDJtools v1.0.0. To cut down on sampling bias, every analysis after diversity analysis relied on just the 250 most abundant clonotypes from each sample. Using fastp at Q25 and MiXCR, TCRdb reprocessed the public reads and kept productive beta chains. All rows with the same CDR3 protein become a single entry with the most common DNA and genes. These V and J calls rely on TCRdb rather than the paper's analysis. The sample table holds approximately 73,000 distinct CDR3 sequences, of which over 60% were seen once. The ten largest clones add up to 28% of the sample.

From the cysteine through the phenylalanine, the CDR3 covers 14 amino acids. Left in the record is the CDR3 DNA by itself, 42 bases read in frame from the first base. CDR1 and CDR2 are drawn from the germline V gene: SQVTM, ANQGSEA. At the junction V is shortened by 8 bases and J by 1 base; bases outside the gene matches: 10. Results and caveats for the whole study, not just this receptor: Only roughly 8-25% of top clones appeared in all five regions of a tumor, which suggests that tumor-infiltrating T cells are spatially heterogeneous. With just a handful of patients in the study, the authors point out that the findings should be validated in a larger study. Bulk unsorted samples precluded comparing CD4+ and CD8+ T cell repertoires. A significantly larger repertoire fraction was made up by the top 250 clones in tumors than in blood (p = 0.039). Repertoire overlap was higher between tumor regions (mean around 36%) than tumor-adjacent (approximately 17%) or tumor-blood (approximately 15%) pairs, consistent with antigen-driven expansion. Because sequencing covered only the TCR beta chain and unpaired alpha chains were not captured, true repertoire diversity is likely underestimated.

Without any cell sorting, total RNA and DNA were co-extracted from about 21-30 mg of bulk tissue using the AllPrep DNA/RNA mini kit. Between late 2015 and March 2016, about five patients in China with histopathologically diagnosed primary liver carcinoma had their tumors surgically resected. At the time of sampling, the patients were treatment-naive and had chronic HBV infection. Five spatially separated regions were sampled per tumor: superior, inferior, left-lateral and right-lateral poles, plus the tumor centre. Histological examination found more than 80% viable tumor cells in every tumor sample. Fresh tumor and adjacent tissue pieces were bisected, with one half stored in RNAlater at -80 degrees C and the other half sent for histology.

Material for sequencing was liver tumor tissue from sampling region 4. The meaning of the sample's cell subset or site label: tumor region T4, right-lateral pole. Recombination connected TRBV29-1 to TRBJ2-5, with 7 bases matching TRBD2. The sequence came from a man between 35 and 55 years old with primary liver carcinoma and hepatitis B virus infection. The CDR3 is CSIGGASGQETQYF. The sequence in DNA is TGCAGCATTGGTGGAGCTAGCGGCCAAGAGACCCAGTACTTC.